A single sample is the source of the 20 T cell receptor beta chains below, sequenced in a study of spatial heterogeneity in lung cancer. General study points: Counts that tracked tumor mutation counts were those of expanded intratumoral alpha and beta TCRs.

These receptors' antigens are unknown. This sample's time point: sample taken at primary tumor resection. TCRdb re-derived calls from the 5' RACE reads in MiXCR, one entry per CDR3 protein. The table records a few thousand distinct CDR3 sequences, about 8% of them present only once. The input for sequencing was lung tumor tissue, taken at surgery. These receptors came from a female donor with early-stage non-small cell lung cancer.

This clonotype was observed many times. This beta chain is an unintended read in a library built for alpha chains; its size means little. The chain employs TRBV6-5 and TRBJ2-1; possible D gene TRBD2, 5 bases. The germline CDR1 and CDR2 sequences are MNHEY and SVGAGI. Trimming took off 5 bases at V and 2 bases at J, with 13 bases between the two ends. CDR3 length: 15 amino acids. CDR3 coding DNA: TGTGCCAGCAGTGGCTTTGAGGGTCCCTACAATGAGCAGTTCTTC. This encodes CASSGFEGPYNEQFF.

This clonotype has a count of ten or more. Because this beta chain is a stray read in a library intended to capture alpha chains, its abundance should not be given much weight. This chain joins TRBV4-3 and TRBJ2-2; D gene uncertain. V was trimmed by 1 base and J by 0 bases, leaving 6 bases between them. The CDR3 extends over 15 amino acids. The germline V gene encodes CDR1 LGHNA and CDR2 YSLEER. CDR3 protein: CASSQGPANTGELFF. The CDR3 DNA reads as TGCGCCAGCAGCCAAGGACCCGCGAACACCGGGGAGCTGTTTTTT.

This clonotype was counted between two and nine times. This beta chain came through as a stray read in a library set up for alpha chains, and its size says little. V and J are TRBV6-2 or TRBV6-3 and TRBJ1-5; TRBD1 matches 8 bases. The CDR3 runs 15 residues. With 7 bases clipped from V and 6 bases from J, the junction kept 11 bases outside the gene matches. Germline CDR1 and CDR2: MNHEY and SVGEGT. CDR3 nucleotides: TGTGCCAGCACGTTCGGACAGGGTGGGGTTCAGCCCCAGCATTTT. Translating gives CASTFGQGGVQPQHF.

This clonotype was seen many times. Since the library was made to target alpha chains, this beta chain is a stray read and its abundance is not meaningful. V gene TRBV9 combines with J gene TRBJ2-3; the match to TRBD2 covers 7 bases. Per germline, CDR1 SGDLS and CDR2 YYNGEE. V was clipped by 4 bases and J by 0 bases; unmatched bases: 8. CDR3 size: 16 residues. CDR3 loop: CASSPTGGTSTDTQYF. In nucleotides, the CDR3 is TGTGCCAGCAGCCCGACCGGGGGGACTAGCACAGATACGCAGTATTTT.

This clonotype was observed at least ten times. Little can be read into the size of this beta chain, an off-target read in a library designed for alpha chains. V and J are TRBV7-2 and TRBJ2-7; no clear D. The V gene's germline CDR1 is SGHTA and CDR2 FQGNSA. The CDR3 loop spans 12 amino acids. Trimming took off 3 bases at V and 0 bases at J, with 3 bases between the two ends. The CDR3 DNA follows: TGTGCCAGCAGCTTGAGCTCCTACGAGCAGTACTTC. This encodes CASSLSSYEQYF.

A word on this clonotype: This beta chain lies outside the target of a library built for alpha chains; its clone size means little. V is TRBV6-1 and J is TRBJ1-1; D possibly corresponds to TRBD1 (5 bases). The V gene's germline CDR1 is MNHNS and CDR2 SASEGT. V shed 5 bases and J shed 3 bases, with 10 bases lying between them. This CDR3 comprises 13 residues. The CDR3 DNA reads as TGTGCCAGCAGTCTTCAGGGATACACTGAAGCTTTCTTT. Its translation is CASSLQGYTEAFF.

On this clonotype itself: A much larger clonotype is one base distant, so this may be a read error. This beta chain is an unintended read in a library built for alpha chains; its size means little. The rearrangement uses TRBV6-2 or TRBV6-3 and TRBJ2-2; D is possibly TRBD1 (6 bases). This CDR3 is built from 14 residues. CDR1 MNHEY and CDR2 SVGEGT come from the germline V gene. The CDR3 here is CASKRTANTGELYF. CDR3 sequence (DNA): TGTGCCAGCAAAAGGACAGCGAACACCGGGGAGCTGTATTTT.

This clonotype is labeled as medium-sized. Being off target in a library aimed at alpha chains, this beta chain has a size of little meaning. The chain joins TRBV29-1 to TRBJ2-7, with 11 bases that match TRBD1. Germline trimming cut 4 bases from V and 1 base from J; bases unmatched to any gene: 3. The germline gives CDR1 SQVTM, CDR2 ANQGSEA. The CDR3 has 14 amino acids. The CDR3 reads CSVAGTGGSYEQYF. The CDR3 DNA reads TGCAGCGTTGCCGGGACAGGGGGATCCTACGAGCAGTACTTC.

This clonotype was recorded many times. This beta chain came through as a stray read in a library set up for alpha chains, and its size says little. V and J are TRBV6-5 and TRBJ2-7; 9 bases map to TRBD2. Germline CDR1 reads MNHEY; CDR2 reads SVGAGI. Trimming took 4 bases from V and 2 from J; bases not matched to a gene: 6. The CDR3 length is 15 residues. The CDR3 spells CASSSGAGGTYEQYF. The DNA for the CDR3 is TGTGCCAGCAGTTCCGGGGCGGGGGGGACCTACGAGCAGTACTTC.

There are many counts of this clonotype. Because the library targeted alpha chains, this beta chain is an off-target read whose size means little. The rearrangement uses TRBV7-3 and TRBJ2-5; D is possibly TRBD2 (6 bases). Trimming removed 5 bases at V and 2 bases at J, with 12 bases between. Germline V lookup: CDR1 SGHTA, CDR2 FQGTGA. The CDR3 has 14 residues. CDR3 sequence: CASSAEGYQETQYF. As DNA, the CDR3 is TGTGCCAGCAGCGCGGAGGGGTATCAAGAGACCCAGTACTTC.

This clonotype was counted at least ten times. This beta chain is a stray read from a library made for alpha chains; its abundance is not meaningful. The V call is TRBV11-1, the J call TRBJ2-3, with TRBD2 matching 11 bases. The CDR3 has 16 amino acids. In germline, CDR1 is SGHAT, CDR2 FQDESV (reference sequence). Losses at the gene ends were 2 bases for V and 0 bases for J; bases not matched to a gene: 1. The CDR3 reads CASSLLAGGSTDTQYF. The CDR3 region has the DNA TGTGCCAGCAGCTTATTAGCGGGGGGGAGCACAGATACGCAGTATTTT.

This clonotype was seen repeatedly, ten times or more. This beta chain came through as a stray read in a library set up for alpha chains, and its size says little. This sequence joins TRBV30 and TRBJ1-6; D is unresolved. Per germline, CDR1 GTSNPN and CDR2 SVGIG (reference sequence). The CDR3 extends over 14 amino acids. Trimming removed 2 bases from V and 7 bases from J, with 12 bases in between. CDR3 nucleotide sequence: TGTGCCTGGAGTAGATTCGCCCAAAATTCACCCCTCCACTTT. This gives the protein CAWSRFAQNSPLHF.

This clonotype was observed many times. This beta chain was picked up by a library intended for alpha chains and is off target, so its count carries little meaning. This sequence joins TRBV7-2 and TRBJ2-2; 8 nucleotides match TRBD2. This CDR3 is built from 16 residues. Germline loops: CDR1 SGHTA, CDR2 FQGNSA. With V trimmed by 5 bases and J by 1 base, 6 bases remained unmatched. CDR3 DNA: TGTGCCAGCAGCCCACTAGCGGAGGTGAACACCGGGGAGCTGTTTTTT. Its protein product is CASSPLAEVNTGELFF.

This clonotype occurred many times. This beta chain is a stray sequence in a library constructed for alpha chains; its clone size is not meaningful. V is TRBV20-1 and J is TRBJ2-7, with 9 bases matching TRBD1. In germline, CDR1 is DFQATT, CDR2 SNEGSKA (reference sequence). This CDR3 comprises 14 residues. The ends lost 6 bases at V and 3 bases at J; junction bases unmatched: 9. The CDR3 coding sequence is TGCAGTGCGGAACCGGGACAGGGAGTCTACGAGCAGTACTTC. Translation gives CSAEPGQGVYEQYF.

This clonotype is medium-sized. The library was prepared for alpha chains; this beta chain is a stray read, so its frequency means little. CDR3 amino acids: CASSPGLAGIYSYEQYF. The CDR3 DNA reads TGCGCCAGCAGCCCGGGACTAGCGGGTATATACTCCTACGAGCAGTACTTC. V is TRBV5-1 and J is TRBJ2-7; 12 nucleotides align to TRBD2. V shed 4 bases, J shed 0 bases, and the junction held 8 bases outside the gene matches. The CDR3 covers 17 residues. Germline-derived CDR1 and CDR2 are SGHRS and YFSETQ.

By share, this clonotype counts as medium-sized (0.01 to 0.1%). The size of this beta chain means little, since it is a stray read in a library made for alpha chains. This chain uses TRBV12-3 or TRBV12-4 with TRBJ1-1; perhaps TRBD1 as D (5 bases). V gave up 6 bases and J gave up 2 bases, with 19 bases separating them. The CDR3 runs to 16 residues. CDR3 sequence reads: CASSFTLWTTNTEAFF. DNA of the CDR3: TGTGCCAGCAGCTTTACGCTTTGGACAACTAACACTGAAGCTTTCTTT.

This clonotype has a count of ten or more. Since it is a stray read in a library aimed at alpha chains, this beta chain has a size that is not meaningful. The V gene is TRBV24-1, the J gene TRBJ2-3, with D unclear. This CDR3 comprises 13 residues. Germline V gives CDR1 KGHDR, CDR2 SFDVKD. Trimming took 4 bases from V and 1 from J, leaving 5 bases between them. The CDR3 nucleotides are TGTGCCACCAGTGACCCGCGCACAGATACGCAGTATTTT. As protein: CATSDPRTDTQYF.

In this sample, this clonotype turned up many times. This beta chain slipped into a library made for alpha chains as a stray read, so its size is not meaningful. J is TRBJ2-1 and V is TRBV18; TRBD2 agrees at 13 bases. V lost 4 bases to trimming and J lost 4 bases; unmatched junction nucleotides: 7. CDR3 size: 17 residues. CDR1 and CDR2 from the germline V gene are KGHSH and LQKENI. CDR3 bases: TGTGCCAGCTCACGCGGACTAGCGGGAGCTGGGTACAATGAGCAGTTCTTC. Amino acid sequence: CASSRGLAGAGYNEQFF.

This clonotype appeared many times. Because this beta chain is a stray read in a library intended to capture alpha chains, its abundance should not be given much weight. This CDR3 reads CASSYSILERYTDTQYF. DNA for the CDR3: TGTGCCAGCAGTTACTCGATCCTAGAAAGATACACAGATACGCAGTATTTT. The rearrangement joins TRBV6-2 or TRBV6-3 to TRBJ2-3; D remains unclear. Trimming cost V 0 bases and J 2 bases, with 15 bases left between them. The CDR3 totals 17 residues. Germline lookup yields CDR1 MNHEY and CDR2 SVGEGT.

Worth noting for this clonotype: Relative to the germline gene, one junction end is altered; a read error may explain this. This beta chain is an unintended read in a library built for alpha chains; its size means little. The V and J genes are TRBV7-7 and TRBJ2-1, with a tentative D call TRBD1 (5 bases). The CDR3 is 14 amino acids. Germline V gives CDR1 SSHAT, CDR2 FNYEAQ (reference sequence). Written as DNA, the CDR3 is TGTGCTAGCAGCCCGACGAGCAGGGCCAATGAGCAGTTCTTC. Translating it yields CASSPTSRANEQFF.